Included here is one T cell receptor beta chain sequence, with context. Its antigen is currently unknown. It was with 60 Vbeta and 13 Jbeta primers that the PCR ran. Repertoires were generated with immunoSEQ multiplex PCR, while TCRdb's copy carries only in-frame clones and drops some. The sample shows hundreds of thousands of clones, 82% of them seen only once. This sample is part of a study of cytomegalovirus exposure and HLA in healthy donors. Overall study results and limits: It was reported that TCR beta sequences correctly inferred the HLA-A and HLA-B alleles for most subjects. TCR beta chains numbering more than 150 were designated cytomegalovirus-associated.

V dropped 1 base and J dropped 0; count of bases not matched to a gene: 3. Per germline, CDR1 SGHRS and CDR2 YFSETQ. The CDR3 loop spans 15 amino acids. This TCR came from a man aged 40-49 years in good health and CMV-seropositive. This chain links TRBV5-1 with TRBJ1-1; 7 bases are shared with TRBD1. The sample taken for sequencing was PBMCs. Written as DNA, the CDR3 is TGCGCCAGCAGCTTGCAGACAGGGATGAACACTGAAGCTTTCTTT. Translation gives CASSLQTGMNTEAFF.